This TCR beta chain is drawn from a study of tumor-infiltrating lymphocytes in localized non-small cell lung cancer. A few counts support this clone. The assay was immunoSEQ multiplex PCR, and TCRdb's table has in-frame clones only and misses some. Here the sample spans approximately 7,400 clones, 75% to 80% being singletons. Germline CDR1 and CDR2: LNHDA and SQIVND (reference sequence). Losses at the gene ends were 2 bases for V and 4 bases for J; bases not matched to a gene: 3. The CDR3 runs to 14 residues. Source material: uninvolved lung tissue not adjacent to the tumor. The V call is TRBV19, the J call TRBJ2-7, with 9 nucleotides matching TRBD1. The receptor was isolated from a human donor with non-small cell lung cancer. The CDR3 DNA is TGTGCCAGTAGTATAAACAGGGGGCCGTACGAGCAGTACTTC. This codes for CASSINRGPYEQYF.